This T cell receptor (beta chain) was identified during a study of blood T cell repertoires in COVID-19. Overall study context: Samples of COVID-19 (acute and convalescent) were obtained from the United States, Italy and Spain. T cells, B-cell-depleted T cells, or PBMCs provided the cDNA or gDNA that served as material.

Germline V lookup: CDR1 MNHEY, CDR2 SVGAGI. This CDR3 is 13 amino acids long. V was trimmed by 5 bases and J by 10 bases, leaving 17 bases between them. In the original processing: Using reference gene primer amplification, nucleated cell counts were estimated. Profiled with immunoSEQ multiplex PCR; TCRdb holds only in-frame clones, not every one. The V and J calls and the clone size are those of that table, but D and trimming were determined from the DNA. Here the sample spans approximately 72,000 clones, more than 80% being singletons. Sequencing input: peripheral blood. The chain is built from TRBV6-5 and TRBJ1-1; D possibly corresponds to TRBD1 (5 bases). The receptor was isolated from a woman over 75 with active or convalescent COVID-19. CDR3 in DNA: TGTGCCAGCAGTCCAGCTCAGGGATGGGGAGCTTTCTTT. Encoded protein: CASSPAQGWGAFF.